The clone carrying this T cell receptor beta chain has just one count. Its antigen remains unknown. The sample is drawn from a study of a mutant IDH1 vaccine in newly diagnosed glioma. Findings and limits, study-wide: Pseudoprogression appeared unlinked to shifts in leading peripheral T cell clonotypes.

Some clones are missing from TCRdb's copy, which holds only in-frame ones; the method was immunoSEQ multiplex PCR. The data show 40,000 or so clones, with approximately 78% seen just once and around 6% held by the top ten. Time point noted: week 5, during vaccination. With topical imiquimod, each dose of the vaccine consisted of 300 ug of mutant IDH1 20-mer peptide. Trimming left V 4 bases short and J 1 base short, with 13 bases between. CDR3 length equals 15 residues. Germline V gene lookup returns CDR1 MGHRA and CDR2 YSYEKL. The sample in question was PBMCs, obtained from a glioma patient whose treatment included an IDH1 peptide vaccine. The source is a man aged 40-49 years with glioma. V gene TRBV4-1 combines with J gene TRBJ1-1; D is unclear. The CDR3 spells CASSPPGERNTEAFF. In nucleotides, the CDR3 is TGCGCCAGCAGCCCGCCCGGGGAGAGGAACACTGAAGCTTTCTTT.